This T cell receptor (beta chain) was recorded in a study of blood T cells in healthy people across ages. This clonotype was picked up a small number of times. The use of a sample-barcoded 5' primer and a J-beta primer mix characterized a second PCR of roughly 6 to 11 cycles. TCRdb called the 5' RACE reads again in MiXCR, with one record for every CDR3 protein. The sample lists about 640,000 distinct CDR3 sequences; around three fifths were seen once. CDR3 length: 14 amino acids. Trimming removed 3 bases at V and 4 bases at J, with 15 bases between. Germline V lookup: CDR1 DFQATT, CDR2 SNEGSKA (reference sequence).

The sample comprised blood. The source is a man between 60 and 75 years old in good health. The chain couples TRBV20-1 to TRBJ2-5; D might be TRBD1 (6 bases). CDR3 coding DNA: TGCAGTGCTAGGTACCCACAGGGTGCAGAGACCCAGTACTTC. Translating it yields CSARYPQGAETQYF.